This T cell receptor beta chain was profiled in a study of T cells in tumors after PD-1 blockade. Study information: Patients had no prior checkpoint blockade, systemic immunosuppressants, or anti-cancer therapy within 4 weeks. Each patient got pembrolizumab 200 mg every 3 weeks or cemiplimab 350 mg every 2 weeks. During anti-PD-1 treatment, some patients continued daily vismodegib 150 mg.

Germline V gives CDR1 DFQATT, CDR2 SNEGSKA (reference sequence). V shed 3 bases, J shed 1 base, and the junction held 4 bases outside the gene matches. This CDR3 has 16 amino acids. Clones were sequenced by immunoSEQ multiplex PCR, and TCRdb holds only the in-frame ones, with some missing. The sample has 55,000 to 65,000 clones, around four fifths seen once. Input was about 550 ng to 6,004 ng of genomic DNA from tumor or blood. This rearrangement joins TRBV20-1 to TRBJ2-5; 14 nucleotides match TRBD2. The source is a human donor with basal cell carcinoma. The sample here was PBMCs, taken before anti-PD-1 treatment. The CDR3 sequence: CSASGTSGGLQETQYF. The CDR3 coding sequence is TGCAGTGCTAGTGGGACTAGCGGGGGCCTCCAAGAGACCCAGTACTTC.